Listed below are T cell receptor beta chains from one sample, sequenced in a study of brain T cells in children with intractable seizures. The repertoire was sequenced with immunoSEQ multiplex PCR; TCRdb's copy has only in-frame clones and lacks some. The sample gives around 80,000 clones, about 93% of which show up once; roughly 24% is in the top ten. The sequencing used peripheral blood, collected at surgery. Every receptor here comes from a girl aged 2 to 9 with Rasmussen encephalitis and intractable seizures. The conserved cysteine and the conserved F or W are not part of the CDR3 here.

>TRBV18|TRBJ1-1
ASSENPGGASTEAF
>TRBV6-5|TRBJ1-5
ASTLGPPGNQPQH
>TRBV11-3|TRBJ1-1
ASSLGGNTEAF
>TRBV30|TRBJ1-6
AWSGAQGAHSPLH
>TRBV7-9|TRBJ1-4
ASSLESGKLF
>TRBV4-2|TRBJ2-1
ASSQSPGGNYNEQF
>TRBV5-1|TRBJ2-7
ASSSGTGGNEQY
>TRBV18|TRBJ2-2
ASSPPNGPSGELF
>TRBV10-3|TRBJ2-5
AIRGGETQY
>TRBV12-5|TRBJ1-1
ASGLAARTEAF
>TRBV28|TRBJ1-5
ASIRQEGGLDQPQH
>TRBV27|TRBJ2-3
ASSTLADTQY
>TRBV15|TRBJ2-5
ATTRGYQETQY
>TRBV4-1|TRBJ1-2
ASGSFYGYT
>TRBV6-4|TRBJ1-4
ASSVIAGEKLF
>TRBV9|TRBJ1-1
ASSVGYPEGKAF
>TRBV7-9|TRBJ2-3
ASSSRDWGTDTQY
>TRBV7-3|TRBJ2-5
ASSPRRQPQETQY
>TRBV7-9|TRBJ2-1
ASSPAGNSVYNEQF
>TRBV29-1|TRBJ2-2
SVRSVGELF
>TRBV6-2/TRBV6-3|TRBJ1-1
ASSYPRTGRRNTEAF
>TRBV15|TRBJ1-4
ATSGYKGFNEKLF
>TRBV30|TRBJ2-1
AWSVGGRNEQF
>TRBV28|TRBJ1-6
ASSLRPSPLH
>TRBV6-1|TRBJ1-2
ASSDIGTDGYT
>TRBV7-6|TRBJ2-1
ASSSRVGSYNEQF
>TRBV5-1|TRBJ1-1
ASSPRASLGLNTEAF
>TRBV6-4|TRBJ2-1
ANGRGAPDSYNEQF
>TRBV29-1|TRBJ2-3
SVRLTGADTQY
>TRBV27|TRBJ1-6
ASSPHRQGNNSPLH
>TRBV28|TRBJ2-5
ASSSTGDYQETQY
>TRBV11-2|TRBJ2-7
ASSLVGGRHEQY
>TRBV28|TRBJ2-6
ASSFWHSGANVLT
>TRBV4-1|TRBJ1-1
ASSQEQAGAF
>TRBV30|TRBJ1-1
AWNRDSMNTEAF
>TRBV5-1|TRBJ2-1
ASSLGGSSYNEQF
>TRBV3-1/TRBV3-2|TRBJ1-4
ASSSTNEKLF
>TRBV11-2|TRBJ1-1
ASSLGADTEAF
>TRBV2|TRBJ1-1
ASIGVNTEAF
>TRBV3-1/TRBV3-2|TRBJ2-7
ASSQPSTSTYEQY
>TRBV6-5|TRBJ1-2
ASRGASGYT
>TRBV5-1|TRBJ2-1
ASSLGQGFNEQF
>TRBV20-1|TRBJ2-7
SASYKGQGRPYEQY
>TRBV6-5|TRBJ2-3
ASRKLGTDTQY
>TRBV28|TRBJ2-7
ASSSTRTSGGLRYEQY
>TRBV5-1|TRBJ2-6
ASSRGQGAGSGANVLT